This T cell receptor beta chain appears in the sequencing data of a study of shared clonotypes between healthy human individuals. Study conclusions and caveats: Few donors restricted represented genetic and exposure-history diversity. Larger estimated richness was generally seen in naive subsets than in memory subsets.

Germline CDR1 and CDR2: MDHEN and SYDVKM. J gave up 6 bases and V 11 bases, and 6 bases lay outside the gene matches. The CDR3 is made up of 13 amino acids. Notes on this clone: The antigen is not known.

Genomic DNA (from each subset) was split evenly across several immunoSEQ plates. The assay was immunoSEQ multiplex PCR, and TCRdb's table has in-frame clones only and misses some. The repertoire holds some 660,000 clones, with around three quarters as singletons. This TCR was recovered from a young woman in good health. V is TRBV28 and J is TRBJ2-2; 10 bases agree with TRBD1. The specimen sequenced was memory CD4+ T cells sorted from blood. Stated subset: CD45RA-negative fraction. The CDR3 reads CASGTGEAGELFF. CDR3 bases: TGTGCCTCCGGGACAGGGGAGGCCGGGGAGCTGTTTTTT.